The rows below give T cell receptor beta chains drawn from one sample of a study of cytomegalovirus exposure and HLA in healthy donors. The table came from immunoSEQ multiplex PCR; TCRdb's copy has only in-frame clones and leaves some out. Among 100,000 to 150,000 clones listed, under 90% were seen once. The specimen sequenced was PBMCs. All receptors come from a woman aged 30 to 39 in good health and CMV-seronegative. CDR3s include the opening cysteine and the closing phenylalanine or tryptophan. Fields, in order: J gene, clone size, V gene, D gene, CDR3 length, CDR3 protein, CDR3 DNA. A D gene is named only where the DNA matches it firmly. Size is stated for part of the rows, as once, few or many counts, or as a class when the clone is expanded.

>TRBJ2-5|few|TRBV11-3|TRBD2|17
CASSLGTSGGPQETQYF
TGTGCCAGCAGCTTAGGGACTAGCGGGGGCCCCCAAGAGACCCAGTACTTC
>TRBJ1-6|once|TRBV27|.|15
CASNPTFSGNSPLHF
TGTGCCAGCAACCCTACTTTCTCGGGTAATTCACCCCTCCACTTT
>TRBJ2-3|.|TRBV19|TRBD2|18
CASSSRTSGGPSTDTQYF
TGTGCCAGTAGTTCTCGGACTAGCGGGGGGCCTAGCACAGATACGCAGTATTTT
>TRBJ1-5|.|TRBV18|TRBD1|17
CASSSSGQGYSNQPQHF
TGTGCCAGCTCATCTTCCGGACAGGGGTATAGCAATCAGCCCCAGCATTTT
>TRBJ2-5|.|TRBV6-6|TRBD2|15
CASSLLAGGVKTQYF
TGTGCCAGCAGTTTACTAGCGGGGGGGGTGAAGACCCAGTACTTC
>TRBJ1-5|once|TRBV7-2|.|15
CASRASHGNNQPQHF
TGTGCCAGCAGAGCCTCTCACGGGAACAATCAGCCCCAGCATTTT
>TRBJ2-7|.|TRBV4-1|.|13
CASSRGSPDEQYF
TGCGCCAGCAGCCGCGGGTCCCCGGACGAGCAGTACTTC
>TRBJ1-3|.|TRBV12-5|.|14
CASALGGSGNTIYF
TGTGCTAGTGCCCTCGGCGGTTCGGGAAACACCATATATTTT
>TRBJ2-5|.|TRBV10-1|TRBD2|17
CASSEGRGGLIQETQYF
TGCGCCAGCAGTGAAGGACGGGGGGGCCTAATCCAAGAGACCCAGTACTTC
>TRBJ2-2|.|TRBV2|.|16
CASSEALGPNTGELFF
TGTGCCAGCAGTGAAGCCTTGGGCCCGAACACCGGGGAGCTGTTTTTT
>TRBJ1-2|.|TRBV2|.|12
CASRLAGYGYTF
TGTGCCAGCAGACTAGCAGGGTACGGCTACACCTTC
>TRBJ2-7|few|TRBV7-8|TRBD2|18
CASSLEGLAGRSSYEQYF
TGTGCCAGCAGCTTAGAGGGACTAGCGGGGAGGAGCTCCTACGAGCAGTACTTC
>TRBJ2-3|.|TRBV7-9|TRBD2|16
CASSLGPAGGRDTQYF
TGTGCCAGCAGCTTAGGGCCAGCGGGGGGTAGAGATACGCAGTATTTT
>TRBJ1-3|.|TRBV13|.|16
CASSSRQTGSGNTIYF
TGTGCCAGCAGCTCCCGACAGACAGGCTCTGGAAACACCATATATTTT
>TRBJ2-7|.|TRBV20-1|.|11
CSARDTYEQYF
TGCAGTGCAAGGGACACCTACGAGCAGTACTTC
>TRBJ1-4|.|TRBV7-2|TRBD1|13
CASSSLQGEKLFF
TGTGCCAGCAGCTCACTACAGGGGGAAAAACTGTTTTTT
>TRBJ1-3|few|TRBV2|.|14
CASTGLWTGNTIYF
TGTGCCAGCACAGGACTATGGACAGGAAACACCATATATTTT
>TRBJ2-1|.|TRBV27|TRBD1|19
CASSPGTGVSPLPHNEQFF
TGTGCCAGCAGTCCGGGGACAGGGGTTTCCCCCCTCCCTCACAATGAGCAGTTCTTC
>TRBJ2-7|few|TRBV14|.|17
CASSRPWGDGTPYEQYF
TGTGCCAGCAGCCGGCCCTGGGGGGACGGGACCCCCTACGAGCAGTACTTC
>TRBJ2-5|few|TRBV4-2|.|14
CASSQVVGQETQYF
TGTGCCAGCAGCCAAGTTGTCGGTCAAGAGACCCAGTACTTC
>TRBJ2-3|.|TRBV11-3|.|16
CASGCLLAFSTDTQYF
TGTGCCAGCGGCTGCCTCCTAGCGTTTAGCACAGATACGCAGTATTTT
>TRBJ2-1|.|TRBV19|.|17
CASSKWGQKGSYNEQFF
TGTGCCAGTAGTAAATGGGGGCAAAAGGGCTCCTACAATGAGCAGTTCTTC
>TRBJ2-1|.|TRBV2|.|14
CASRARAAYNEQFF
TGTGCCAGCAGGGCCAGGGCAGCCTACAATGAGCAGTTCTTC
>TRBJ2-5|.|TRBV5-4|.|15
CASTPGGTGRETQYF
TGTGCCAGCACCCCCGGCGGGACTGGCCGAGAGACCCAGTACTTC
>TRBJ1-3|.|TRBV27|TRBD1|15
CASSYQGAGGNTIYF
TGTGCCAGCAGTTACCAGGGGGCTGGTGGAAACACCATATATTTT
>TRBJ1-5|.|TRBV6-6|.|16
CASRDRDIYSNQPQHF
TGTGCCAGCCGAGACCGGGACATCTATAGCAATCAGCCCCAGCATTTT
>TRBJ1-4|.|TRBV7-2|.|14
CASSLGRGYEKLFF
TGTGCCAGCAGCTTGGGCAGGGGTTATGAAAAACTGTTTTTT